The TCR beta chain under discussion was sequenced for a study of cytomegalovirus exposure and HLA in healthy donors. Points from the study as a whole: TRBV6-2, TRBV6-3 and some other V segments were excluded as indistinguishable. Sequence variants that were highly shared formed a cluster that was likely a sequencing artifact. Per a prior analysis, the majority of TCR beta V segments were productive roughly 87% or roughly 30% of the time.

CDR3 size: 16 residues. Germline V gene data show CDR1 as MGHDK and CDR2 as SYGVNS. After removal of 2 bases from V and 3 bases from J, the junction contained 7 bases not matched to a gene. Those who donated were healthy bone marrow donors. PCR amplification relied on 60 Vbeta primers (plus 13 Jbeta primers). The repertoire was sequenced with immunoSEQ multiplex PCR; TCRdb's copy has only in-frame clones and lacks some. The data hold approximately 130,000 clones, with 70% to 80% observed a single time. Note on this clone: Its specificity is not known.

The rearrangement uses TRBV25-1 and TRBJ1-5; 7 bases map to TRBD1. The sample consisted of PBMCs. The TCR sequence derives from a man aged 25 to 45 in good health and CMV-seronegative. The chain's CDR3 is CASSESFGTDNQPQHF. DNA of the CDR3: TGTGCCAGCAGTGAAAGCTTCGGGACAGACAATCAGCCCCAGCATTTT.